The TCR beta chain under discussion was sequenced for a study of blood T cell repertoires in COVID-19. Study summary: Material from acute and convalescent COVID-19 was sourced from the United States, Italy and Spain.

The CDR3 is 15 residues long. V shed 8 bases, J shed 5 bases, and the junction held 9 bases outside the gene matches. Germline-derived CDR1 and CDR2 are MNHEY and SVGAGI. Authors' processing steps: Estimates of nucleated cell counts were drawn from the amplification of reference gene primers. The method was immunoSEQ multiplex PCR; TCRdb's version includes in-frame clones alone and lacks a portion of them. From that table come the V and J calls and clone size; the DNA was used to work out D and trimming. The table has under 140,000 clones, 70% to 90% seen once. The V call is TRBV6-5, the J call TRBJ1-3; 10 positions agree with TRBD1. Sequencing was performed on peripheral blood. The source of this sequence is a human donor in a cohort sampled during active COVID-19. In nucleotides, the CDR3 is TGTGCCAGCCGCCGACAGGGGGCGCAAAGAAACACCATATATTTT. It translates to CASRRQGAQRNTIYF.